The sequence of this T cell receptor (beta chain) was determined in a study of control samples from healthy donors and cancer patients. Repertoires were generated with immunoSEQ multiplex PCR, while TCRdb's copy carries only in-frame clones and drops some. The table records 170,000 or so clones, around 94% of them present only once. Germline assignment: CDR1 SGHTA and CDR2 FQGTGA. V lost 5 bases and J 0 bases, leaving 12 bases between the germline ends. The length of the CDR3 is 15 residues. The V and J genes are TRBV7-3 and TRBJ2-3, with D hard to call. This TCR was recovered from a man aged 25-45 years in good health. The specimen sequenced was blood. The CDR3: CASSTLGLSTDTQYF. The DNA of the CDR3 is TGTGCCAGCAGCACGCTGGGCCTAAGCACAGATACGCAGTATTTT.